The source of this TCR beta chain is a study of cytomegalovirus exposure and HLA in healthy donors. As for the study in general: The same platform used for the roughly 610 first-cohort repertoires was also used for the approximately 120 validation repertoires, as a later analysis reported.

The assay was immunoSEQ multiplex PCR, and TCRdb's table has in-frame clones only and misses some. The profile shows roughly 300,000 clones, around 90% of them singletons. CDR3 length: 17 residues. Germline-derived CDR1 and CDR2 are SGHTA and FQGTGA. Trimming cost V 0 bases and J 2 bases; bases outside gene matches: 9. The clonotype was recovered from a woman in her 30s in good health and CMV-seropositive. This chain joins TRBV7-3 and TRBJ2-7, with TRBD2 matching 8 bases. Sequenced: PBMCs. The CDR3 protein is CASSLTPSGGSAYEQYF. CDR3 sequence (DNA): TGTGCCAGCAGCTTAACTCCGTCGGGAGGGTCCGCCTACGAGCAGTACTTC.